This entry lists 28 T cell receptor beta chains sequenced from one sample in a study of blood T cell repertoires in COVID-19. The protocol was immunoSEQ multiplex PCR, while the TCRdb copy is restricted to in-frame clones and leaves out a portion. This sample has approximately 120,000 clones; approximately 81% occur once, and the top ten carry about 40%. The sequenced material came from peripheral blood. All receptors come from a man aged 35 to 55 with active or convalescent COVID-19.

The rearrangement links TRBV5-6 to TRBJ1-2; TRBD1 matches 7 bases. Trimming removed 5 bases from V and 8 bases from J; junction bases left unmatched: 9. Germline V CDR1 and CDR2: SGHDT, YYEEEE. The CDR3 covers 13 residues. CDR3 bases: TGTGCCAGCAGACGGGGACAGCTGAGAGGCTACACCTTC. Amino acid sequence: CASRRGQLRGYTF.

The chain employs TRBV27 and TRBJ1-2, with D tentatively TRBD1 (6 bases). Germline assignment: CDR1 MNHEY and CDR2 SMNVEV (reference sequence). CDR3 length: 16 amino acids. V dropped 4 bases and J dropped 8 bases, with 23 bases sitting between them. CDR3 protein: CASSSTFTGSIRGYTF. The CDR3, as DNA: TGTGCCAGCAGTTCAACGTTCACAGGGAGTATAAGGGGCTACACCTTC.

The J gene is TRBJ1-6, the V gene TRBV19; 7 bases map to TRBD1. The CDR3 has 13 amino acids. J lost 8 bases, V lost 6 bases, and 4 bases had no gene match. Per germline, CDR1 LNHDA and CDR2 SQIVND (reference sequence). CDR3 sequence: CASSWDSDSPLHF. CDR3 DNA: TGTGCCAGTAGCTGGGACAGTGATTCACCCCTCCACTTT.

The sample holds many counts of this clone. This chain joins TRBV4-3 and TRBJ1-4; D might be TRBD1 (6 bases). Germline CDR1 and CDR2: LGHNA and YSLEER. The V gene lost 3 bases and the J gene lost 6 bases, with 17 bases spanning the gap. The length of the CDR3 is 16 residues. The CDR3 region is CASSHLQGSGDEKLFF. CDR3 nucleotides: TGCGCCAGCAGCCACCTTCAGGGGTCCGGGGATGAAAAACTGTTTTTT.

The chain links TRBV9 to TRBJ2-1, with TRBD2 identical over 15 bases. V gave up 3 bases and J gave up 8 bases; unmatched junction bases: 3. From germline, CDR1 is SGDLS and CDR2 YYNGEE. The CDR3 runs 15 residues. CDR3 amino acids: CASSAGTSGGHEQFF. The CDR3 DNA is TGTGCCAGCAGCGCAGGGACTAGCGGGGGGCATGAGCAGTTCTTC.

The V gene is TRBV5-1, the J gene TRBJ1-6; D may be TRBD1 (5 bases). CDR1 is SGHRS, CDR2 YFSETQ, per germline. CDR3 length: 16 amino acids. V lost 0 bases and J lost 1, with 8 bases in between. This CDR3 reads CASSLDGGSYNSPLHF. CDR3 DNA sequence: TGCGCCAGCAGCTTGGACGGGGGGTCCTATAATTCACCCCTCCACTTT.

The rearrangement links TRBV4-3 to TRBJ1-4; tentative D call: TRBD1 (6 bases). The V and J ends lost 0 bases and 5 bases respectively, with 13 bases between them. Germline V gene data show CDR1 as LGHNA and CDR2 as YSLEER. This CDR3 spans 16 amino acids. CDR3 coding DNA: TGCGCCAGCAGCCAAGATCGGACAGATGAAAATGAAAAACTGTTTTTT. It is translated as CASSQDRTDENEKLFF.

This rearrangement joins TRBV15 to TRBJ2-4; D gene unclear. There are 13 residues in the CDR3. V was cut by 0 bases and J by 7 bases, with 7 bases left in between. CDR1 and CDR2 (germline): LNHNV, YYDKDF (reference sequence). This chain's CDR3 is CATSRDIGNIQYF. CDR3 nucleotide sequence: TGTGCCACCAGCAGAGATATCGGGAACATTCAGTACTTC.

This clone was recorded only once. This chain links TRBV28 with TRBJ2-7; no reliable D call. The CDR3 loop spans 14 amino acids. With 7 bases removed from V and 2 bases from J, the gap between germline ends came to 15 bases. Germline loops: CDR1 MDHEN, CDR2 SYDVKM. In DNA form, the CDR3 reads TGTGCCAGCAAGATGTCACGGGTTCCCTACGAGCAGTACTTC. Translating it yields CASKMSRVPYEQYF.

V gene TRBV5-4 combines with J gene TRBJ2-7, with 7 bases that match TRBD1. The CDR3 spans 13 residues. Germline CDR1 SGHNT, CDR2 YYREEE (reference sequence). Trimming cost V 5 bases and J 6 bases; bases outside gene matches: 8. CDR3 residues: CASRRRQGGEQYF. CDR3 bases: TGTGCCAGCAGAAGAAGACAGGGTGGCGAGCAGTACTTC.

This clone was found a few times. The chain recombines TRBV27 with TRBJ2-1; maybe TRBD2 (5 bases). V lost 8 bases and J lost 0, with 14 bases in between. The CDR3 sequence is 15 residues long. Per the germline V gene, CDR1 is MNHEY and CDR2 is SMNVEV (reference sequence). CDR3 residues: CASLGRAGSYNEQFF. CDR3 coding DNA: TGTGCCAGCCTTGGGCGGGCCGGCTCCTACAATGAGCAGTTCTTC.

This clone occurred once. One end of the junction is discordant with germline, which a read error may explain. The genes are TRBV5-1 and TRBJ2-3; TRBD2 agrees at 15 bases. CDR3 length equals 12 residues. Germline loops: CDR1 SGHRS, CDR2 YFSETQ. In DNA form, the CDR3 reads TGCGCCAGCGGACTAGCGGGGGGGACACAGAATTTT. As protein: CASGLAGGTQNF.

J is TRBJ2-3 and V is TRBV28; D perhaps matches TRBD1 (6 bases). Germline V gene data show CDR1 as MDHEN and CDR2 as SYDVKM. The V gene lost 5 bases and the J gene lost 1 base, with 13 bases spanning the gap. The CDR3 contains 15 residues. The CDR3 loop is CASSPTGTGTDTQYF. The CDR3, as DNA: TGTGCCAGCAGTCCGACAGGCACGGGCACAGATACGCAGTATTTT.

This clone turned up a few times. This chain connects TRBV4-1 to TRBJ2-7; D gene unclear. Between the trimmed V and J ends, which lost 0 bases and 3 bases, there was a span of 6 bases. The CDR3 totals 13 residues. Germline assignment: CDR1 MGHRA and CDR2 YSYEKL. CDR3 protein: CASSQEAFYEQYF. CDR3 coding DNA: TGCGCCAGCAGCCAAGAAGCGTTCTACGAGCAGTACTTC.

The chain has TRBV28 and TRBJ1-5, with D possibly being TRBD1 (5 bases). In germline, CDR1 is MDHEN, CDR2 SYDVKM. CDR3 size: 16 residues. The V gene lost 7 bases and the J gene lost 2 bases, with 18 bases spanning the gap. The CDR3 DNA reads as TGTGCCAGCACCCCGAACTGGGGGGATGGCAATCAGCCCCAGCATTTT. It is translated as CASTPNWGDGNQPQHF.

A single count supports this clone. This chain uses TRBV6-2 or TRBV6-3 with TRBJ1-2; tentatively, D is TRBD1 (5 bases). The CDR3 is 14 residues long. Trimming stripped 6 bases from V and 0 bases from J, with 11 bases between. Germline CDR1 and CDR2: MNHEY and SVGEGT. The CDR3: CASSRTPANYGYTF. The CDR3 DNA reads as TGTGCCAGCAGCAGGACACCCGCTAACTATGGCTACACCTTC.

The rearrangement links TRBV5-6 to TRBJ1-2, with D hard to call. V was trimmed by 4 bases and J by 0 bases, leaving 13 bases between them. The CDR3 length is 15 residues. Germline CDR1 SGHDT, CDR2 YYEEEE. The CDR3 loop is CASSPVRGTNYGYTF. The CDR3 coding sequence is TGTGCCAGCAGCCCCGTTCGGGGAACTAACTATGGCTACACCTTC.

This chain connects TRBV19 to TRBJ2-5; 7 bases align to TRBD2. The CDR3 is 15 residues long. Unmatched junction bases numbered 9, after V lost 3 bases and J lost 5 bases. Germline V gene lookup returns CDR1 LNHDA and CDR2 SQIVND (reference sequence). CDR3 sequence: CASSMNPGRGETQYF. The DNA of the CDR3 is TGTGCCAGTAGTATGAATCCAGGGCGGGGGGAGACCCAGTACTTC.

The V gene is TRBV2, the J gene TRBJ2-5; D is perhaps TRBD1 (5 bases). There are 12 residues in the CDR3. With 5 bases removed from V and 6 bases from J, the gap between germline ends came to 10 bases. Germline V gene data show CDR1 as SNHLY and CDR2 as FYNNEI. CDR3 bases: TGTGCCAGCAGTCAACAGGACCAGACCCAGTACTTC. This translates into CASSQQDQTQYF.

J is TRBJ1-1 and V is TRBV18; the match to TRBD1 covers 7 bases. V lost 3 bases and J lost 5; bases outside the gene matches: 3. From germline, CDR1 is KGHSH and CDR2 LQKENI. The CDR3 length is 13 residues. CDR3 protein: CASSPQGGTEAFF. The CDR3 nucleotides are TGTGCCAGCTCACCCCAGGGGGGTACTGAAGCTTTCTTT.

The V gene is TRBV10-3, the J gene TRBJ2-1, with TRBD2 as a possible D gene (6 bases). The germline V and J ends were trimmed by 7 bases and 3 bases, with 10 bases remaining between them. The germline CDR1 and CDR2 sequences are ENHRY and SYGVKD. The CDR3 runs to 13 residues. CDR3 sequence: CAIKSDYYNEQFF. The CDR3, as DNA: TGTGCCATCAAATCGGACTACTACAATGAGCAGTTCTTC.

The chain combines TRBV3-1 (or the pseudogene TRBV3-2) with TRBJ1-4; the D is unclear. Trimming pared 3 bases from V and 10 bases from J, leaving 9 bases between. Germline loops: CDR1 LGHDT, CDR2 YNNKEL (reference sequence). The CDR3 covers 12 residues. The CDR3 DNA is TGTGCCAGCAGCCACCCCCCGGGAAAACTGTTTTTT. This codes for CASSHPPGKLFF.

V is TRBV5-6 and J is TRBJ1-2; 7 nucleotides line up with TRBD1. The CDR3 consists of 14 residues. From germline, CDR1 is SGHDT and CDR2 YYEEEE. J gave up 7 bases and V 4 bases, and 10 bases lay outside the gene matches. CDR3: CASSPDRVERGYTF. CDR3 coding DNA: TGTGCCAGCAGCCCTGACAGGGTCGAGCGTGGCTACACCTTC.

This clone was detected ten times or more. The rearrangement uses TRBV11-3 and TRBJ2-7, with D tentatively TRBD1 (6 bases). V lost 0 bases and J lost 5, with 11 bases in between. Germline V CDR1 and CDR2: SGHNT, YENEEA. CDR3 length equals 14 residues. The CDR3 sequence: CASSLDQTGNEQYF. The CDR3 DNA sequence: TGTGCCAGCAGCTTAGACCAGACAGGTAACGAGCAGTACTTC.

The V call is TRBV27, the J call TRBJ2-7; 9 positions match TRBD1. The V and J ends lost 2 bases and 2 bases, in that order; junction bases with no gene match: 1. CDR3 length: 14 amino acids. CDR1 is MNHEY, CDR2 SMNVEV, per germline (reference sequence). DNA of the CDR3: TGTGCCAGCAGTTTAACAGGGGGCACCTACGAGCAGTACTTC. Translating it yields CASSLTGGTYEQYF.

The chain carries TRBV5-5 and TRBJ1-2; perhaps TRBD1 as D (5 bases). The V gene's germline CDR1 is SGHKS and CDR2 YYEKEE (reference sequence). This CDR3 region has 14 residues. The V and J ends lost 0 bases and 7 bases respectively, with 13 bases between them. The CDR3 DNA reads TGTGCCAGCAGCTTGGAAGGGGAGGGGAGTGGCTACACCTTC. It yields the protein CASSLEGEGSGYTF.

The V and J genes are TRBV5-5 and TRBJ2-2, with 7 bases identical to TRBD2. The CDR3 extends over 15 amino acids. Germline V gene sequence: CDR1 SGHKS, CDR2 YYEKEE (reference sequence). The V segment lost 2 bases and the J segment 6 bases; nucleotides outside the gene matches: 7. Here the CDR3 reads CASSFGEGLAGELFF. The CDR3 DNA reads TGTGCCAGCAGCTTTGGGGAGGGCCTGGCCGGGGAGCTGTTTTTT. Based on the CDR3 plus reference TRBV5-5 and TRBJ2-2, the full variable domain is DAGVTQSPTHLIKTRGQQVTLRCSPISGHKSVSWYQQVLGQGPQFIFQYYEKEERGRGNFPDRFSARQFPNYSSELNVNALLLGDSALYLCASSFGEGLAGELFFGEGSRLTVL.

The rearrangement uses TRBV27 and TRBJ2-7, with 8 positions matching TRBD1. This CDR3 has 15 residues. CDR1 is MNHEY, CDR2 SMNVEV, per germline (reference sequence). The V and J ends lost 8 bases and 7 bases, in that order; junction bases with no gene match: 16. CDR3 sequence: CASYSLGQGRGEQYF. For the CDR3, the DNA is TGTGCCAGCTATAGCCTCGGACAGGGAAGGGGGGAGCAGTACTTC.